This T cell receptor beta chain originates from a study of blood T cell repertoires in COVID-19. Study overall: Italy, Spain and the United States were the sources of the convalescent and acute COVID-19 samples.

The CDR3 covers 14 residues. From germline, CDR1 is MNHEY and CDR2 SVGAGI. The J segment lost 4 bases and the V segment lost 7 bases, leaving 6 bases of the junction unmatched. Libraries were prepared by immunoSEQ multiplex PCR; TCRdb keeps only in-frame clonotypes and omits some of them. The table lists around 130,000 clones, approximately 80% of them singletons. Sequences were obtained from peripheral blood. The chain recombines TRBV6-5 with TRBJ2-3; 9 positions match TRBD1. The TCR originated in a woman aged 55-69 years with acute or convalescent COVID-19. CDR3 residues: CASNGQGTADTQYF. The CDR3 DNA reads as TGTGCCAGCAATGGACAGGGGACGGCAGATACGCAGTATTTT.